This T cell receptor beta chain appears in the sequencing data of a study of blood T cell repertoires in COVID-19. Study information: From the United States, Italy and Spain came samples of acute and convalescent COVID-19. PBMCs, B-cell-depleted T cells, or T cells were the source of the cDNA or gDNA that made up the material.

Source study methods: It was from reference gene primer amplification that nucleated cell counts were estimated. Sequencing used immunoSEQ multiplex PCR; TCRdb keeps in-frame clones, though not all of them. That table supplies the V and J calls and clone size; D and trimming were determined from the DNA. The table includes about 670,000 clones, approximately 90% detected once. Germline values: CDR1 LGHDT, CDR2 YNNKEL (reference sequence). The CDR3 loop spans 16 amino acids. V was trimmed by 1 base and J by 6 bases, leaving 19 bases between them. The sequence was collected from a woman aged 18-35 years with acute or convalescent COVID-19. The sample consisted of peripheral blood. The chain joins TRBV3-1 (or the pseudogene TRBV3-2) to TRBJ2-7; D is perhaps TRBD1 (5 bases). The CDR3 coding sequence is TGTGCCAGCAGCCAAGGTATGAACGCGGACACCGGCGAGCAGTACTTC. Its protein is CASSQGMNADTGEQYF.